A selection of T cell receptor beta chains follows, all from one sample in a study of shared clonotypes between healthy human individuals. TCRdb keeps only in-frame clones here, not all; method: immunoSEQ multiplex PCR. The profile shows fewer than 1.4 million clones, 78% of them singletons. The source material was memory CD4+ T cells from PBMCs. The receptors here all came from a man between 18 and 35 years old in good health. Some clones in this sample may be carry-over from other donors' samples. The CDR3 runs from the conserved cysteine through the conserved F or W. Each record gives: clone size, V gene, D gene, J gene, CDR3 length, CDR3 protein, CDR3 DNA. D genes are given only for firm matches. Clone sizes are given selectively: once, few, many, or a class where the clone is expanded.

-	TRBV29-1	-	TRBJ2-2	18	CSGPGSRWDQPSTGELFF	TGCAGCGGACCCGGGAGCCGGTGGGACCAACCCAGCACCGGGGAGCTGTTTTTT
-	TRBV6-6	-	TRBJ1-5	13	CASSPRWGEPQHF	TGTGCCAGCAGTCCCCGGTGGGGTGAGCCCCAGCATTTT
-	TRBV28	-	TRBJ2-2	15	CASSRLGPGSGELFF	TGTGCCAGCAGTCGACTAGGGCCCGGCTCCGGGGAGCTGTTTTTT
once	TRBV7-3	-	TRBJ2-5	12	CASSLDRGDQYF	TGTGCCAGCAGCCTCGACCGGGGCGACCAGTACTTC
-	TRBV18	-	TRBJ1-4	20	CASSPTWRQALTATNEKLFF	TGTGCCAGCTCACCAACCTGGAGACAGGCCTTAACTGCAACTAATGAAAAACTGTTTTTT
few	TRBV19	-	TRBJ1-1	15	CATVKLGTQNTEAFF	TGTGCCACCGTAAAATTGGGCACTCAGAACACTGAAGCTTTCTTT
-	TRBV28	-	TRBJ2-3	14	CASSSPGLENTQYF	TGTGCCAGCAGTTCGCCGGGACTGGAAAATACGCAGTATTTT
-	TRBV30	-	TRBJ2-1	15	CAWKTRSGLYNEQFF	TGTGCCTGGAAAACTAGGAGCGGGCTCTACAATGAGCAGTTCTTC
-	TRBV4-2	-	TRBJ2-7	15	CASSQDWKGAYEQYF	TGTGCCAGCAGCCAAGATTGGAAGGGGGCCTACGAGCAGTACTTC
few	TRBV28	-	TRBJ2-5	14	CASSPKALKETQYF	TGTGCCAGCAGCCCCAAAGCGCTTAAGGAGACCCAGTACTTC
-	TRBV2	-	TRBJ2-3	14	CASRPDAFTDTQYF	TGTGCCAGCAGACCGGACGCCTTCACAGATACGCAGTATTTT
few	TRBV5-1	-	TRBJ2-2	13	CASSFPNTGELFF	TGCGCCAGCAGCTTTCCGAACACCGGGGAGCTGTTTTTT
-	TRBV28	-	TRBJ1-2	14	CASTSPRGDYGYTF	TGTGCCAGCACCTCCCCAAGAGGGGACTATGGCTACACCTTC
-	TRBV30	-	TRBJ2-1	13	CAWSEILRNEQFF	TGTGCCTGGAGTGAGATCTTGAGAAATGAGCAGTTCTTC
-	TRBV5-1	TRBD2	TRBJ2-1	15	CASNLAGNSYNEQFF	TGCGCCAGCAACTTAGCGGGGAACTCCTACAATGAGCAGTTCTTC
-	TRBV4-2	-	TRBJ1-5	14	CASSPDRGLKPQHF	TGTGCCAGCAGCCCTGATAGGGGTTTAAAGCCCCAGCATTTT
-	TRBV28	-	TRBJ1-3	16	CASGAGGALQGNTIYF	TGTGCCAGCGGAGCGGGGGGGGCCCTCCAAGGAAACACCATATATTTT
many	TRBV14	TRBD2	TRBJ2-7	15	CASSQQTSGSYEQYF	TGTGCCAGCAGCCAACAGACTAGCGGGAGCTACGAGCAGTACTTC
once	TRBV27	-	TRBJ1-1	15	CASSLRGPGHTEAFF	TGTGCCAGCAGTCTCCGGGGGCCGGGGCACACTGAAGCTTTCTTT
-	TRBV15	TRBD2	TRBJ2-5	19	CATSRYPPRMTSRRETQYF	TGTGCCACCAGCCGGTACCCCCCTCGAATGACTAGCCGTCGGGAGACCCAGTACTTC
many	TRBV12-1	-	TRBJ2-3	16	CASSFPGLAGADTQYF	TGTGCCAGCAGCTTCCCGGGACTAGCGGGAGCAGATACGCAGTATTTT
-	TRBV14	-	TRBJ1-1	14	CASSEGGFDTEAFF	TGTGCCAGCAGCGAGGGAGGTTTTGACACTGAAGCTTTCTTT
few	TRBV27	TRBD2	TRBJ2-7	13	CASRTSPSYEQYF	TGTGCCAGCCGGACTAGCCCCTCTTACGAGCAGTACTTC
few	TRBV7-9	TRBD2	TRBJ2-7	15	CASSLETSGISEQYF	TGTGCCAGCAGCTTAGAGACTAGCGGGATCTCCGAGCAGTACTTC
-	TRBV7-3	-	TRBJ2-7	15	CASSLADSSSYEQYF	TGTGCCAGCAGCTTAGCCGACAGTAGCTCCTACGAGCAGTACTTC
few	TRBV28	-	TRBJ2-7	12	CASSLSLREQYF	TGTGCCAGCAGTTTATCGCTTCGTGAGCAGTACTTC
-	TRBV5-1	TRBD1	TRBJ1-2	18	CASSWTPPGQGTNYGYTF	TGCGCCAGCAGCTGGACCCCTCCCGGACAGGGAACGAACTATGGCTACACCTTC
-	TRBV6-6	TRBD2	TRBJ2-5	16	CASSFTASGSGETQYF	TGTGCCAGCAGTTTTACGGCGAGCGGGAGTGGAGAGACCCAGTACTTC
-	TRBV28	-	TRBJ1-1	13	CATREGVDTEAFF	TGTGCCACCCGAGAAGGAGTGGACACTGAAGCTTTCTTT
-	TRBV28	TRBD1	TRBJ1-2	14	CASSFRTGDYGYTF	TGTGCCAGCAGTTTCCGGACAGGGGATTATGGCTACACCTTC
-	TRBV14	TRBD2	TRBJ2-7	16	CASSQGRTSGPDEQYF	TGTGCCAGCAGCCAAGGCAGGACTAGCGGCCCAGACGAGCAGTACTTC
-	TRBV11-3	TRBD2	TRBJ2-7	13	CASSLSGSYEQYF	TGTGCCAGCAGCTTGAGCGGGAGCTACGAGCAGTACTTC
-	TRBV30	-	TRBJ2-3	14	CAWSVGGQSDTQYF	TGTGCCTGGAGTGTGGGGGGGCAATCAGATACGCAGTATTTT
once	TRBV18	-	TRBJ1-1	13	CASSPQLNTEAFF	TGTGCCAGCTCCCCTCAGCTGAACACTGAAGCTTTCTTT
-	TRBV5-1	-	TRBJ2-1	11	CASSPGREQFF	TGCGCCAGCAGCCCGGGGCGGGAGCAGTTCTTC
few	TRBV19	TRBD1	TRBJ1-2	15	CASSIISTGGNGYTF	TGTGCCAGTAGTATCATATCGACAGGGGGGAATGGCTACACCTTC
-	TRBV6-5	TRBD2	TRBJ2-7	15	CASSIGTSGTYEQYF	TGTGCCAGCAGTATCGGGACTAGCGGGACCTACGAGCAGTACTTC
few	TRBV5-1	TRBD1	TRBJ1-2	15	CASSLAWQGADGYTF	TGCGCCAGCAGCTTGGCCTGGCAGGGGGCTGATGGCTACACCTTC
-	TRBV27	-	TRBJ1-2	13	CASSLTPGYGYTF	TGTGCCAGCAGTTTGACCCCAGGGTATGGCTACACCTTC
-	TRBV29-1	TRBD1	TRBJ2-1	15	CSVPVRQGGYNEQFF	TGCAGCGTTCCGGTTAGACAGGGGGGCTACAATGAGCAGTTCTTC
-	TRBV5-4	TRBD2	TRBJ2-7	16	CASSSGASGGTYEQYF	TGTGCCAGCAGCTCTGGGGCTAGCGGGGGAACCTACGAGCAGTACTTC
once	TRBV28	-	TRBJ1-2	18	CASSPGTAPRSANYGYTF	TGTGCCAGCAGCCCAGGGACGGCCCCACGATCAGCTAACTATGGCTACACCTTC
-	TRBV19	-	TRBJ1-1	15	CASNIGRGRNTEAFF	TGTGCCAGTAATATCGGTCGGGGGCGGAACACTGAAGCTTTCTTT
-	TRBV29-1	TRBD2	TRBJ2-3	13	CSVELAGTDTQYF	TGCAGCGTTGAACTAGCGGGCACAGATACGCAGTATTTT
-	TRBV5-4	TRBD1	TRBJ1-5	13	CATSTGGQQPQHF	TGTGCCACCTCGACAGGGGGCCAACAGCCCCAGCATTTT
-	TRBV5-1	-	TRBJ2-5	14	CASSFISGQETQYF	TGCGCCAGCAGCTTTATTAGCGGACAAGAGACCCAGTACTTC
-	TRBV28	TRBD1	TRBJ1-2	15	CASRGQGAFAYGYTF	TGTGCCAGCAGAGGACAGGGGGCGTTTGCCTATGGCTACACCTTC
-	TRBV4-1	TRBD1	TRBJ1-2	15	CASSHAGTGGYGYTF	TGCGCCAGCAGCCACGCCGGGACAGGGGGCTATGGCTACACCTTC
-	TRBV9	TRBD2	TRBJ2-1	14	CASSVFGEGSEQFF	TGTGCCAGCAGCGTATTTGGGGAGGGGAGTGAGCAGTTCTTC
-	TRBV2	TRBD1	TRBJ1-2	16	CASSDHRGPLGYGYTF	TGTGCCAGCAGTGACCACAGGGGGCCTTTGGGCTATGGCTACACCTTC
-	TRBV18	-	TRBJ2-2	15	CASSPKTVNTGELFF	TGTGCCAGCTCACCAAAGACAGTTAACACCGGGGAGCTGTTTTTT
-	TRBV19	TRBD1	TRBJ2-3	16	CASRQRQGWGGDTQYF	TGTGCCAGTAGACAAAGACAGGGATGGGGCGGGGATACGCAGTATTTT
-	TRBV28	-	TRBJ2-7	15	CASSRPAVSSYEQYF	TGTGCCAGCAGCCGCCCCGCAGTTAGCTCCTACGAGCAGTACTTC